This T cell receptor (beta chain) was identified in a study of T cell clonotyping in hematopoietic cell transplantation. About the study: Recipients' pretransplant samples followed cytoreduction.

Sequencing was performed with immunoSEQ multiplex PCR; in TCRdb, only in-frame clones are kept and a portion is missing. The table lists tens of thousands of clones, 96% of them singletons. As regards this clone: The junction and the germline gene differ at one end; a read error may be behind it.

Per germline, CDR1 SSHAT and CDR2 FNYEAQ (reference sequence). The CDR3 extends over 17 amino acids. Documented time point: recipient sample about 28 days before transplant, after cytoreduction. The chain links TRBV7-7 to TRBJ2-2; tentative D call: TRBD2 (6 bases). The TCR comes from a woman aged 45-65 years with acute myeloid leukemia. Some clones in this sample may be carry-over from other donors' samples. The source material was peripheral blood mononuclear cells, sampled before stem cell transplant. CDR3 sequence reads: CASSPVGYTSSTGELFF. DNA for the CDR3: TGTGCTAGCAGCCCTGTAGGGTACACTAGCAGCACCGGGGAGCTGTTTTTT.